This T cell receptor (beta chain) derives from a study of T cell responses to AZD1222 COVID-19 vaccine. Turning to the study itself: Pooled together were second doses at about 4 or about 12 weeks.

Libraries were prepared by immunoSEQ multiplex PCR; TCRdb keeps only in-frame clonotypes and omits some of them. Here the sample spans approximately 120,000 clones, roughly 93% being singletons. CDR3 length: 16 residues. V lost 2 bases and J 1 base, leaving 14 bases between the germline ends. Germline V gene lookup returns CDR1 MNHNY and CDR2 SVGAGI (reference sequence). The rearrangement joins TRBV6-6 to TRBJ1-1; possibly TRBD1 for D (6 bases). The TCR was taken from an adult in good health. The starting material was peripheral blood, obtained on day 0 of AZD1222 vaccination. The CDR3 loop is CASSYPKGTSNTEAFF. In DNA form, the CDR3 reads TGTGCCAGCAGTTACCCTAAGGGGACATCGAACACTGAAGCTTTCTTT.